The count of the clone carrying this TCR beta chain is one. One end of the junction varies from germline; a read error may be responsible. The CDR3 contains 16 residues. Germline CDR1 and CDR2: SGHRS and YFSETQ. The data were obtained in a study of patients and donors after allogeneic stem cell transplantation. MiXCR was run by TCRdb on the RT-PCR reads, yielding one entry per CDR3 protein. The sample contains tens of thousands of distinct CDR3 sequences, around 31% of which appear only once. This TCR came from a human donor who was either an allogeneic HSCT recipient or a stem cell or donor lymphocyte infusion donor (not recorded which). It is not recorded whose cells these are; they may come from a transplant donor. The sample consisted of blood, either unsorted or a sorted T cell fraction (not recorded which). The chain has TRBV5-1 and TRBJ1-1, with 8 bases fitting TRBD1. The CDR3 DNA sequence: TGCGCCGGCAGCCCGAGGACAGGGAGGGCCTACACTGAAGCTTTCTTT. Translation gives CAGSPRTGRAYTEAFF.